This is a list of T cell receptor beta chains from one sample in a study of T-cell reconstitution after alpha-beta-depleted transplantation in children. One entry per CDR3 protein, called by TCRdb with MiXCR from the PCR reads. The sample gives about 400,000 distinct CDR3 sequences, just over 20% of which show up once; about 3.8% is in the top ten. Source: PBMCs from the stem cell graft donor, taken from the stem cell graft. The receptors were sampled from a human donor who donated a stem cell graft to a child with acute myeloid leukemia. Each CDR3 is given with its conserved first and last residue. The D gene is left open where the match is weak. Size tells how often a clone was seen (once, few, many) or the class of an expanded clone, and some rows leave it out.

abundance	d_gene	v_gene	j_gene	CDR3aa	CDR3nt
.	TRBD2	TRBV6-5	TRBJ2-1	CASSYLPMIAGHSYNEQFF	TGTGCCAGCAGTTACCTCCCAATGATAGCGGGGCACTCCTACAATGAGCAGTTCTTC
many	.	TRBV29-1	TRBJ2-5	CSVAEGGETQYF	TGCAGCGTCGCCGAAGGGGGAGAGACCCAGTACTTC
many	TRBD2	TRBV29-1	TRBJ2-7	CSVLAGSSYEQYF	TGCAGCGTTTTAGCGGGAAGCTCCTACGAGCAGTACTTC
.	.	TRBV6-2/TRBV6-3	TRBJ2-5	CASSYAGYGTQETQYF	TGTGCCAGCAGTTACGCAGGGTACGGTACCCAAGAGACCCAGTACTTC
many	TRBD2	TRBV27	TRBJ2-1	CASSHSGWTSGRSSEQFF	TGTGCCAGCAGCCATAGTGGATGGACTAGCGGGAGGAGTAGTGAGCAGTTCTTC
.	.	TRBV7-3	TRBJ2-2	CASSALPGGANTGELFF	TGTGCCAGCAGCGCCCTACCTGGCGGGGCGAACACCGGGGAGCTGTTTTTT
.	TRBD2	TRBV7-9	TRBJ2-3	CASSDRGLAGTDTQYF	TGTGCCAGCAGCGATCGTGGACTAGCGGGCACAGATACGCAGTATTTT
many	.	TRBV29-1	TRBJ2-1	CSVGTGPTPGQFF	TGCAGCGTTGGAACGGGTCCGACTCCGGGGCAGTTCTTC
.	.	TRBV6-6	TRBJ2-1	CASGPTRNNEQFF	TGTGCCAGCGGCCCCACACGAAACAATGAGCAGTTCTTC
many	TRBD2	TRBV29-1	TRBJ2-1	CSVTGTSDYNEQFF	TGCAGCGTCACCGGGACTAGCGACTACAATGAGCAGTTCTTC
.	.	TRBV25-1	TRBJ2-7	CASRARVAEQYF	TGTGCCAGCAGGGCTAGGGTTGCCGAGCAGTACTTC
few	.	TRBV7-2	TRBJ2-1	CASSPVELPYNEQFF	TGTGCCAGCAGCCCCGTTGAACTGCCATACAATGAGCAGTTCTTC
many	TRBD2	TRBV24-1	TRBJ2-1	CATSDAGGDHEQFF	TGTGCCACCAGTGATGCGGGAGGGGACCATGAGCAGTTCTTC
.	.	TRBV24-1	TRBJ2-1	CATSLRGYEQFF	TGTGCCACCAGTCTCCGGGGTTATGAGCAGTTCTTC
.	TRBD2	TRBV20-1	TRBJ2-7	CSASTSGGGIYEQYF	TGCAGTGCTAGTACTAGCGGAGGGGGGATATACGAGCAGTACTTC
.	TRBD2	TRBV20-1	TRBJ2-1	CSARDKAGLAGDWNEQFF	TGCAGTGCTAGAGATAAGGCGGGGCTAGCGGGAGATTGGAATGAGCAGTTCTTC
.	TRBD2	TRBV6-2/TRBV6-3	TRBJ2-1	CASSYSLAGGFAFF	TGTGCCAGCAGTTACTCCCTAGCGGGAGGTTTTGCTTTCTTC
once	TRBD1	TRBV11-2	TRBJ2-3	CASSLYPTGQGGRATQYF	TGTGCCAGCAGCTTATACCCAACTGGACAGGGGGGAAGGGCAACGCAGTATTTT
.	TRBD2	TRBV7-2	TRBJ2-2	CASSRQTSDTGELFF	TGTGCCAGCAGCCGTCAAACTAGCGACACCGGGGAGCTGTTTTTT
many	.	TRBV5-6	TRBJ2-7	CASSLGAETYEQYF	TGTGCCAGCAGCTTGGGTGCGGAGACCTACGAGCAGTACTTC
few	TRBD2	TRBV5-5	TRBJ2-7	CASGRLAGVYEQYF	TGTGCCAGCGGCCGACTAGCGGGTGTCTACGAGCAGTACTTC
.	.	TRBV5-1	TRBJ2-7	CASSLDQLIYEQYF	TGCGCCAGCAGCTTGGACCAACTAATCTACGAGCAGTACTTC
few	TRBD2	TRBV9	TRBJ2-1	CASSAWTSAANEQFF	TGTGCCAGCAGCGCTTGGACTAGCGCCGCCAATGAGCAGTTCTTC
few	.	TRBV2	TRBJ2-7	CASSDPDRSYEQYF	TGTGCCAGCAGTGACCCGGACAGAAGCTACGAGCAGTACTTC
many	.	TRBV20-1	TRBJ2-1	CSASSSWDEQFF	TGCAGTGCTAGCTCTAGCTGGGATGAGCAGTTCTTC
.	TRBD2	TRBV29-1	TRBJ2-3	CSALPLAGGPDTQYF	TGCAGCGCCTTACCACTAGCGGGAGGGCCAGATACGCAGTATTTT
many	.	TRBV20-1	TRBJ2-1	CSATSGTQGGNEQFF	TGCAGTGCTACATCCGGGACGCAGGGGGGCAATGAGCAGTTCTTC
many	TRBD1	TRBV15	TRBJ2-6	CATSRGDSSGANVLTF	TGTGCCACCAGCAGAGGGGACAGCTCTGGGGCCAACGTCCTGACTTTC
many	.	TRBV20-1	TRBJ2-3	CSAREGDTQYF	TGCAGTGCTAGAGAGGGGGACACGCAGTATTTT
.	.	TRBV20-1	TRBJ2-1	CSARDGGFYNEQFF	TGCAGTGCTAGAGATGGTGGGTTCTACAATGAGCAGTTCTTC
few	.	TRBV6-6	TRBJ1-5	CASTAPSNQPQHF	TGTGCCAGCACGGCACCGAGCAATCAGCCCCAGCATTTT
few	.	TRBV20-1	TRBJ2-5	CSASLPNGKQETQYF	TGCAGTGCTAGTCTCCCTAACGGGAAACAAGAGACCCAGTACTTC
many	.	TRBV20-1	TRBJ1-1	CSASPGRGNTEAFF	TGCAGTGCTAGCCCCGGTAGGGGGAACACTGAAGCTTTCTTT
many	.	TRBV20-1	TRBJ2-7	CSAKAGGDLAYEQYF	TGCAGTGCTAAGGCCGGGGGTGACTTAGCCTACGAGCAGTACTTC
few	.	TRBV7-2	TRBJ1-1	CASSLFRTEAFF	TGTGCCAGCAGCTTATTTCGAACTGAAGCTTTCTTT
.	TRBD2	TRBV6-5	TRBJ2-1	CASSYSASGTAGNEQFF	TGTGCCAGCAGTTACTCGGCTAGCGGGACCGCCGGGAATGAGCAGTTCTTC
few	.	TRBV5-1	TRBJ2-7	CASTGNTGIGEQYF	TGCGCCAGCACGGGGAACACGGGGATCGGCGAGCAGTACTTC
.	TRBD2	TRBV12-3/TRBV12-4	TRBJ2-1	CASSEFGRGNNEQFF	TGTGCCAGCAGTGAGTTCGGGAGGGGGAACAATGAGCAGTTCTTC
few	.	TRBV7-2	TRBJ2-7	CASSLQMSYEQYF	TGTGCCAGCAGCTTACAAATGTCCTACGAGCAGTACTTC
.	.	TRBV15	TRBJ1-3	CATSSRQGQNTIYF	TGTGCCACCAGCTCGCGCCAGGGCCAAAACACCATATATTTT
.	TRBD2	TRBV6-1	TRBJ2-1	CASRTGTSSYNEQFF	TGTGCCAGCAGGACCGGGACTAGCTCCTACAATGAGCAGTTCTTC
many	TRBD1	TRBV20-1	TRBJ2-7	CSARDRTGHYEQYF	TGCAGTGCTAGAGACAGGACAGGACACTACGAGCAGTACTTC
.	.	TRBV12-3/TRBV12-4	TRBJ2-1	CASSAPGGPGEQFF	TGTGCCAGCAGTGCCCCGGGGGGCCCAGGTGAGCAGTTCTTC
few	.	TRBV2	TRBJ2-3	CASTAEGADTQYF	TGTGCCAGCACCGCGGAGGGTGCAGATACGCAGTATTTT
.	TRBD2	TRBV11-3	TRBJ2-1	CASSLEGTSADNEQFF	TGTGCCAGCAGCTTAGAGGGGACTAGCGCCGACAATGAGCAGTTCTTC
few	.	TRBV20-1	TRBJ2-1	CSASSAREQFF	TGCAGTGCTAGTTCGGCGAGAGAGCAGTTCTTC
.	.	TRBV5-6	TRBJ2-4	CASSPRTLRDIQYF	TGTGCCAGCAGCCCTAGGACCTTAAGGGACATTCAGTACTTC
few	TRBD2	TRBV28	TRBJ2-2	CAVEGRRERIGELFF	TGTGCCGTGGAAGGGCGGCGGGAGAGGATCGGGGAGCTGTTTTTT
.	.	TRBV6-2/TRBV6-3	TRBJ2-1	CASSPLLSGEQFF	TGTGCCAGCAGTCCCCTATTGAGTGGTGAGCAGTTCTTC
.	.	TRBV29-1	TRBJ1-1	CSVVGGGTEAFF	TGCAGCGTTGTCGGCGGGGGCACTGAAGCTTTCTTT
.	TRBD2	TRBV7-2	TRBJ2-4	CASSSSSGSSIQYF	TGTGCCAGCAGCTCGTCTAGCGGGAGTTCCATTCAGTACTTC
.	.	TRBV11-3	TRBJ2-3	CASSFGRTGNTQYF	TGTGCCAGCAGCTTCGGGCGGACCGGGAATACGCAGTATTTT
few	.	TRBV24-1	TRBJ2-3	CATSDWAGDGTDTQYF	TGTGCCACCAGTGATTGGGCCGGGGATGGCACAGATACGCAGTATTTT
once	TRBD1	TRBV28	TRBJ2-7	CASSLTGTGEQYF	TGTGCCAGCAGTTTAACCGGGACAGGCGAGCAGTACTTC